Listed below are T cell receptor beta chains from one sample, sequenced in a study of post-analysis software for immune sequencing data. MiXCR was run by TCRdb on the PCR reads, yielding one entry per CDR3 protein. The repertoire holds around 250,000 distinct CDR3 sequences, with 35% to 40% as singletons. Material for sequencing was blood. These receptors were obtained from a girl aged 10 to 17 with multiple sclerosis. CDR3s leave out the opening cysteine and the closing phenylalanine or tryptophan.

J gene,V gene,CDR3 length,CDR3 protein
TRBJ2-3,TRBV18,11,ASSARRTDTQY
TRBJ2-7,TRBV2,13,ASSVETALYNEQY
TRBJ2-1,TRBV5-1,13,ASSPSVRAFNEQF
TRBJ2-3,TRBV12-3/TRBV12-4,11,ASSPGENAAQY
TRBJ1-5,TRBV20-1,16,SARGPGQGGLSNQPQH
TRBJ1-5,TRBV6-6,13,ASSGPVGGNQPQH
TRBJ1-2,TRBV5-1,13,ASSLAPSTNYGYT
TRBJ2-5,TRBV2,13,ASSFKWTSAETQY
TRBJ2-1,TRBV28,14,ASSYGRASSYNEQF
TRBJ1-1,TRBV5-1,13,ASRPDGQPNTEAF
TRBJ2-3,TRBV29-1,12,SVAQGTSTDTQY
TRBJ2-3,TRBV29-1,13,SVGGPGRDTDTQY
TRBJ2-3,TRBV30,12,AWSTGTNTDTQY
TRBJ1-4,TRBV12-3/TRBV12-4,14,ASGSGQGAVGEKLF
TRBJ2-3,TRBV7-2,14,ASSLGPVGYTDTQY
TRBJ2-3,TRBV19,14,ASSSGTSGSTDTQY
TRBJ1-1,TRBV6-6,10,ASSYSTGEAF
TRBJ2-1,TRBV20-1,14,SASPDTGLGLGEQF
TRBJ2-7,TRBV12-3/TRBV12-4,12,ASSLGQGYNEQY
TRBJ1-6,TRBV21-1,16,ASSKPGWRSPFNSPLH
TRBJ1-2,TRBV9,13,ASSVSNRSPYGYT
TRBJ1-1,TRBV20-1,12,SATSGRAGTEAF
TRBJ2-2,TRBV18,15,ASSLETGYSNTGELF
TRBJ2-1,TRBV10-3,13,AISRGERAYNEQF
TRBJ2-7,TRBV6-6,13,ASSSMTSGRKEQY
TRBJ2-1,TRBV24-1,13,ATSRGGSSYNEQF
TRBJ2-1,TRBV19,11,ASSIWGNNEQF
TRBJ2-5,TRBV10-3,11,AISPGQQETQY
TRBJ2-3,TRBV7-2,13,ASSLIGQGPDTQY
TRBJ2-1,TRBV23-1,13,ASSQLGEGDNEQF
TRBJ1-1,TRBV5-1,11,ASRLDLNTEAF
TRBJ2-1,TRBV5-1,11,ASMGREYYEQF
NA,TRBV7-8,12,ASSLEGGPYEQY
TRBJ2-3,TRBV5-1,14,ASRRDRGPSTDTQY
TRBJ2-3,TRBV12-3/TRBV12-4,14,ASSLSWLVGADTQY
TRBJ2-7,TRBV4-2,14,ASSRREEQGDYEQY
TRBJ1-2,TRBV20-1,11,SASEGAGYGYT
TRBJ1-1,TRBV6-1,13,ASSVGGVMNTEAF
TRBJ2-5,TRBV2,11,ASSEGIQETQY
TRBJ2-1,TRBV3-1,10,ASSLLRGGQF
TRBJ1-1,TRBV25-1,12,ASSDGTGHTEAF
TRBJ1-1,TRBV7-8,15,ASSLVAGGWVNTEAF
TRBJ2-4,TRBV5-5,12,ASSLVTGGNIQY
TRBJ1-2,TRBV20-1,12,SAREDRGVYGYT
TRBJ2-2,TRBV12-3/TRBV12-4,9,ASSTRGELF
TRBJ2-1,TRBV21-1,14,ASSTQTSHFWNEQF
TRBJ2-3,TRBV4-2,11,ASSQDFTDTQY
TRBJ1-2,TRBV28,11,ASTEDINYGYT
TRBJ2-5,TRBV4-1,13,ASSHPSARGETQY
TRBJ2-5,TRBV12-5,12,ASGRGGRYNEQY
TRBJ1-5,TRBV6-2/TRBV6-3,16,ASSYEELEGALGQPQH